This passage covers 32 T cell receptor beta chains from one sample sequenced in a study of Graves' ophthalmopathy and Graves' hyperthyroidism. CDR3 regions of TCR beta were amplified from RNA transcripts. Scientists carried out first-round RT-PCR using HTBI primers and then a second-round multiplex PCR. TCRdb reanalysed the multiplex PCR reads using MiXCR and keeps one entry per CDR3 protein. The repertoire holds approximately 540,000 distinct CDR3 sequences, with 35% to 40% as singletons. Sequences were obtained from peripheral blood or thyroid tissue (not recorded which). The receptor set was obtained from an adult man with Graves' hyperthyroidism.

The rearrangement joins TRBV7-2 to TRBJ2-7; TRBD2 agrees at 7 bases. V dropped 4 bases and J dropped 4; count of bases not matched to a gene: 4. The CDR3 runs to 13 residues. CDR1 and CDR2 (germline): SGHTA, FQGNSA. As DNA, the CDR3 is TGTGCCAGCAGCTCCGCGGGGGATTACGAGCAGTACTTC. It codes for CASSSAGDYEQYF. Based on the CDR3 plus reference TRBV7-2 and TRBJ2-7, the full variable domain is GAGVSQSPSNKVTEKGKDVELRCDPISGHTALYWYRQSLGQGLEFLIYFQGNSAPDKSGLPSDRFSAERTGGSVSTLTIQRTQQEDSAVYLCASSSAGDYEQYFGPGTRLTVT.

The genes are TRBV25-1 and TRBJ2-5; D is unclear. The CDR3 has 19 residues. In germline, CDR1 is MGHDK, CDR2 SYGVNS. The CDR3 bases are TGTGCTAGAGAGCCTACCAAGTTTCCTGGGTATCGTCCCCAAGAGACCCAGTACTTC. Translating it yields CAREPTKFPGYRPQETQYF.

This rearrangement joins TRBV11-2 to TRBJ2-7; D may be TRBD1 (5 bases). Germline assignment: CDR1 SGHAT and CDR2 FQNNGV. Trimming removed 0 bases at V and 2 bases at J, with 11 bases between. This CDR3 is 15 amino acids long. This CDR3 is CASSLELGPTYEQYF. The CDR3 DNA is TGTGCCAGCAGCTTAGAGTTGGGGCCCACCTACGAGCAGTACTTC.

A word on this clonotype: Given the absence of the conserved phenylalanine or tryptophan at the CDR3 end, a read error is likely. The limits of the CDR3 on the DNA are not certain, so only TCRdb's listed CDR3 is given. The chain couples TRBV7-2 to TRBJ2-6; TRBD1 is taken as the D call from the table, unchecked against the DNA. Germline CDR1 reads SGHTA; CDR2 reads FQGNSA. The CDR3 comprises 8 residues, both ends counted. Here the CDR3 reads CASSLGRT.

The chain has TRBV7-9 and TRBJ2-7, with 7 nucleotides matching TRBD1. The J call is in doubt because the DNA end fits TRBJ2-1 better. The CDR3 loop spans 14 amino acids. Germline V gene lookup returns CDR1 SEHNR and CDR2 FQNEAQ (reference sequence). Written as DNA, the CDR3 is TGTGCCAGCAGCTCCGAGGGGGCTAGGAATGAGCAGTTCTTC. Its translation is CASSSEGARNEQFF.

In DNA form, the CDR3 reads TGTGCCAGCAGCTTAGCTAGGGACAGCTACGAGCAGTACTTC. As protein: CASSLARDSYEQYF. V and J are TRBV7-8 and TRBJ2-7; 7 bases align to TRBD1. Germline CDR1 is SGHVS and CDR2 is FQNEAQ. The CDR3 extends over 14 amino acids. V dropped 0 bases and J dropped 3; count of bases not matched to a gene: 2.

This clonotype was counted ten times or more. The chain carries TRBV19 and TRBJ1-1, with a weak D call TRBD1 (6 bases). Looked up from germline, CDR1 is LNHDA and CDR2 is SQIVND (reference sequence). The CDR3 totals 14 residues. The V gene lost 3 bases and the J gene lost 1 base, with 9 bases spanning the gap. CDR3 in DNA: TGTGCCAGTAGTATCGGACAGAAGAACACTGAAGCTTTCTTT. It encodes CASSIGQKNTEAFF.

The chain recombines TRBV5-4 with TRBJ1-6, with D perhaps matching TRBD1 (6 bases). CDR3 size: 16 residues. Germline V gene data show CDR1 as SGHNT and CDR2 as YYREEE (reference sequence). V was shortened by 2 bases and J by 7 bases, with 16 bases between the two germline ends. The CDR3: CASSFGYREKNSPLHF. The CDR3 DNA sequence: TGTGCCAGCAGCTTCGGGTACAGGGAGAAGAATTCACCCCTCCACTTT.

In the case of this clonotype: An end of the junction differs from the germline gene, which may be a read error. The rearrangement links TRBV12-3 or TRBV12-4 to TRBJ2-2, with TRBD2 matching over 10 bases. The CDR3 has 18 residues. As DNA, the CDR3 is TGTGCCAGCAGATTAGCGGGAGGCCGGGGGTCGAAAGCCGGGGAGCTGTTTTTT. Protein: CASRLAGGRGSKAGELFF.

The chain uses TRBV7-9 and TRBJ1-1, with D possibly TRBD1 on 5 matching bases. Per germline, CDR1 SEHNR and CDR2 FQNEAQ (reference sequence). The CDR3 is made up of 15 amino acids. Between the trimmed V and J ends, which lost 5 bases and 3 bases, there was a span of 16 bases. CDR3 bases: TGTGCCAGCAGCCAAGATGGGGGTTGGGACACTGAAGCTTTCTTT. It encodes CASSQDGGWDTEAFF.

CDR3 DNA sequence: TGTGCCAGCTCACCATGGGGGCGGCAGATGAGAGAGACCCAGTACTTC. Its translation is CASSPWGRQMRETQYF. This chain connects TRBV18 to TRBJ2-5; D is possibly TRBD1 (6 bases). Trimming pared 2 bases from V and 4 bases from J, leaving 17 bases between. The CDR3 extends over 16 amino acids. Per germline, CDR1 KGHSH and CDR2 LQKENI.

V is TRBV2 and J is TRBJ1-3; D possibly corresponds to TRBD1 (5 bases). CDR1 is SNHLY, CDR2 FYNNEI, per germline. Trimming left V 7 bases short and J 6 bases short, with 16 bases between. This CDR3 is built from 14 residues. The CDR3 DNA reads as TGTGCCAGCAAGGCCAGGGTGGTCAAAAACACCATATATTTT. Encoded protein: CASKARVVKNTIYF.

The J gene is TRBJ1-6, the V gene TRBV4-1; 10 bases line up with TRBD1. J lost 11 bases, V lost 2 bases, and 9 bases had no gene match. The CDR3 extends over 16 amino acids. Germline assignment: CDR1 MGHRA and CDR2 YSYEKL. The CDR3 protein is CASSQRGTGARPPLHF. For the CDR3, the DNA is TGCGCCAGCAGCCAAAGGGGGACAGGGGCTCGTCCACCCCTCCACTTT.

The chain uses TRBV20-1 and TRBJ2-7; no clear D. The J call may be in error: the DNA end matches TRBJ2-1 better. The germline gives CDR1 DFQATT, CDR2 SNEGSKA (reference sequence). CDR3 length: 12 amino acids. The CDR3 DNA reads TGCAGTGCTAGTGATTTTTACAATGAGCAGTTCTTC. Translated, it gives CSASDFYNEQFF.

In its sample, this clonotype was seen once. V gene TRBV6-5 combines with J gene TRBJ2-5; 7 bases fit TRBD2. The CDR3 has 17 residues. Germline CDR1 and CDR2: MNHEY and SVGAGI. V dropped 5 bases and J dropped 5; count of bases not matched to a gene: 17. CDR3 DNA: TGTGCCAGCAGTAGCGGGAACTGGCAGGATCCTCGGGAGACCCAGTACTTC. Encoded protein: CASSSGNWQDPRETQYF.

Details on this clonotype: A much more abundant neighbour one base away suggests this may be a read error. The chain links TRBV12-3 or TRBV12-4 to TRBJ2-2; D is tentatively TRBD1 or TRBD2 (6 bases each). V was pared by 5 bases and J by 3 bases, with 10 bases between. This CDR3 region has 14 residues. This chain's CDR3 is CASSARGHTGELFF. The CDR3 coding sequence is TGTGCCAGCAGTGCCCGGGGGCACACCGGGGAGCTGTTTTTT.

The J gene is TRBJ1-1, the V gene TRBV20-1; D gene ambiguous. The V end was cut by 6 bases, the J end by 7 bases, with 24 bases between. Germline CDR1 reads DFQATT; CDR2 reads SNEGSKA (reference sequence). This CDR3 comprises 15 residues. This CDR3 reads CSARLVEVSYNEAFF. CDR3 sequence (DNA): TGCAGTGCCAGACTAGTTGAGGTGTCCTACAATGAAGCTTTCTTT.

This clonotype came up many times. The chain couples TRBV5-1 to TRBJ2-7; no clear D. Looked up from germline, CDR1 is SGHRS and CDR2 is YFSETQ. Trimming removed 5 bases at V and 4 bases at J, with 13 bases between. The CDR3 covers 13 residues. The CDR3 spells CASRASPVYEQYF. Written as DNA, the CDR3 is TGCGCCAGCAGGGCCTCACCAGTTTACGAGCAGTACTTC.

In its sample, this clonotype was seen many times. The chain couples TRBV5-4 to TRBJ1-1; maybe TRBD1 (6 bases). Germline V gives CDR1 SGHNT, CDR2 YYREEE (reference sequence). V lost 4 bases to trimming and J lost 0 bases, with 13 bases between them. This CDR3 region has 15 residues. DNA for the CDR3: TGTGCCAGCAGCCTATCAGGGGTCCTGAACACTGAAGCTTTCTTT. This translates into CASSLSGVLNTEAFF.

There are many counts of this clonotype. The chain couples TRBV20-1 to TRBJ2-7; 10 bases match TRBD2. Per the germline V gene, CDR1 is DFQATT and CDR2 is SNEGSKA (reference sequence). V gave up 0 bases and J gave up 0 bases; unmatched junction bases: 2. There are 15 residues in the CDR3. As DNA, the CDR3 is TGCAGTGCTAGAGAAATAGCGGGAGGCTCCTACGAGCAGTACTTC. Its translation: CSAREIAGGSYEQYF.

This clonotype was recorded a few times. CDR3 coding DNA: TGTGCCAGCAGCTCCGGACGAGGCGCGGGAAACATTCAGTACTTC. This codes for CASSSGRGAGNIQYF. The rearrangement links TRBV7-8 to TRBJ2-4; possibly TRBD2 for D (5 bases). The CDR3 spans 15 residues. V was trimmed by 4 bases and J by 6 bases, leaving 16 bases between them. CDR1 and CDR2 (germline): SGHVS, FQNEAQ.

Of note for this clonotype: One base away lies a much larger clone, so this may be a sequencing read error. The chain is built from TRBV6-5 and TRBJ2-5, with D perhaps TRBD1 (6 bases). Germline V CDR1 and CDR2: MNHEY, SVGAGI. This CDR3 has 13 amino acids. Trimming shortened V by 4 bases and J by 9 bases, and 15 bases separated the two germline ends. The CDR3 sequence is CASSSDRYTAQYF. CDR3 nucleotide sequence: TGTGCCAGCAGTTCGGACAGATACACGGCCCAGTACTTC.

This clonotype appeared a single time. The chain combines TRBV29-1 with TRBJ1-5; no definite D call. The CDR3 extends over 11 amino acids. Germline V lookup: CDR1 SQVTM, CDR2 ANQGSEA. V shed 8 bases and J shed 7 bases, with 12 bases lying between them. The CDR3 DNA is TGCAGCAGTTTGATGGGACAGCCCCAGCATTTT. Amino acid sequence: CSSLMGQPQHF.

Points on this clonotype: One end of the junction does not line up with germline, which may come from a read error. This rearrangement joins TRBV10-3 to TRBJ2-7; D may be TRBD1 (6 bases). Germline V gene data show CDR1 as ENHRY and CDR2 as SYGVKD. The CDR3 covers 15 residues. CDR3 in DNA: TGTGCCATCACCAAAGGCCAGGGGCGGACCGGGGAGCTGTACTTC. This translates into CAITKGQGRTGELYF.

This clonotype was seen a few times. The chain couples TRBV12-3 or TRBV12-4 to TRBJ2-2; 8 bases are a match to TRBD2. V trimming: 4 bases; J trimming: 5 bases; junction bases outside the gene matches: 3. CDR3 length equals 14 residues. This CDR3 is CASSWTSRTGELFF. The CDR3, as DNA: TGTGCCAGCAGTTGGACTAGCAGAACCGGGGAGCTGTTTTTT.

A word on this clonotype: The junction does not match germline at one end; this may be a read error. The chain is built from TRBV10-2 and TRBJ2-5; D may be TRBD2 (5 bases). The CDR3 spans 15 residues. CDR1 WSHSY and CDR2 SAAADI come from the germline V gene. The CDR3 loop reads CASSESPGLPKTQYF. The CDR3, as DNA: TGTGCCAGCAGTGAATCCCCCGGACTCCCCAAGACCCAGTACTTC.

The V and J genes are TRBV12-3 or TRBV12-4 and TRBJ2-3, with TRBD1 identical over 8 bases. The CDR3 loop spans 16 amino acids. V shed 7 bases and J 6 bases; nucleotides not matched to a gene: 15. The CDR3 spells CASKVHGRGLGDTQYF. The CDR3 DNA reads TGTGCCAGCAAGGTCCACGGCAGGGGGCTCGGGGATACGCAGTATTTT.

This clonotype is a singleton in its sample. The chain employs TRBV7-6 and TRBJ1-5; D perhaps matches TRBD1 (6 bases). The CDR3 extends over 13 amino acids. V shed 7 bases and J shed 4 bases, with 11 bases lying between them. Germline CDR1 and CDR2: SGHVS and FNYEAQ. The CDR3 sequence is CASTQGENQPQHF. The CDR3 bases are TGTGCCAGCACACAGGGAGAAAATCAGCCCCAGCATTTT.

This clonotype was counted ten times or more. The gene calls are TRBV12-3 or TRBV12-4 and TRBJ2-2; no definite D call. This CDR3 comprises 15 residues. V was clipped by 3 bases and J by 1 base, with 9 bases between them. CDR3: CASSLTPGNTGELFF. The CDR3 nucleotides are TGTGCCAGCAGTTTGACCCCAGGGAACACCGGGGAGCTGTTTTTT.

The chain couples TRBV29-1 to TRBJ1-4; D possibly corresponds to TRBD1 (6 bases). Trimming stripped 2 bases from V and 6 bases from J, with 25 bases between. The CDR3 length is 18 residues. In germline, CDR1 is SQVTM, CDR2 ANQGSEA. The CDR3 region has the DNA TGCAGCGTTGAATCGACTCAAGCCGGGGACACGGGGTATGAAAAACTGTTTTTT. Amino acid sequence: CSVESTQAGDTGYEKLFF. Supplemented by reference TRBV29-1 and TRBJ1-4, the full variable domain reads SAVISQKPSRDICQRGTSLTIQCQVDSQVTMMFWYRQQPGQSLTLIATANQGSEATYESGFVIDKFPISRPNLTFSTLTVSNMSPEDSSIYLCSVESTQAGDTGYEKLFFGSGTQLSVL.

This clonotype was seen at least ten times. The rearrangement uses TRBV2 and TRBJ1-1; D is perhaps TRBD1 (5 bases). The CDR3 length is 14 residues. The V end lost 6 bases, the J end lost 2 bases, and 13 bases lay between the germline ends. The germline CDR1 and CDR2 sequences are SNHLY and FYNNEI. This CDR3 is CASSPTVSNTEAFF. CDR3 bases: TGTGCCAGCAGCCCGACAGTTAGTAACACTGAAGCTTTCTTT.

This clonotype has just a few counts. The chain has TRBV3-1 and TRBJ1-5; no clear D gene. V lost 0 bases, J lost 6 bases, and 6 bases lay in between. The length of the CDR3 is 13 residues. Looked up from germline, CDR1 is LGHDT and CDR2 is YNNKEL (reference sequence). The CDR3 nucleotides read TGTGCCAGCAGCCAAGATCTGCTTCAGCCCCAGCATTTT. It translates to CASSQDLLQPQHF. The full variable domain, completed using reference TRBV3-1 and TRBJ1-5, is DTAVSQTPKYLVTQMGNDKSIKCEQNLGHDTMYWYKQDSKKFLKIMFSYNNKELIINETVPNRFSPKSPDKAHLNLHINSLELGDSAVYFCASSQDLLQPQHFGDGTRLSIL.